A single sample is the source of the 29 T cell receptor beta chains below, sequenced in a study of CD8 T cells in Susac syndrome. It was with random hexamers that roughly 0.45 to 1 ug RNA was reverse transcribed. TCRdb re-called the immunoSEQ multiplex PCR reads through MiXCR, storing one row per CDR3 protein. The sample includes more than 90,000 distinct CDR3 sequences, roughly 93% of them seen just once. The sample comprised CD4+ T cells from PBMCs. The receptors here all came from a human donor with multiple sclerosis.

The V gene is TRBV2, the J gene TRBJ2-7, with TRBD1 matching over 7 bases. Germline V gives CDR1 SNHLY, CDR2 FYNNEI. The CDR3 length is 13 residues. V trimming: 6 bases; J trimming: 2 bases; junction bases outside the gene matches: 4. This CDR3 reads CASRQGVPYEQYF. DNA for the CDR3: TGTGCCAGCAGGCAGGGGGTTCCCTACGAGCAGTACTTC.

The gene calls are TRBV29-1 and TRBJ2-3, with 9 bases lining up with TRBD2. The CDR3 covers 15 residues. V gave up 6 bases and J gave up 2 bases; unmatched junction bases: 9. Germline CDR1 SQVTM, CDR2 ANQGSEA. CDR3 in DNA: TGCAGCGTAGCTTTGAGCGGGGGGACCACAGATACGCAGTATTTT. The encoded protein is CSVALSGGTTDTQYF.

The V and J genes are TRBV25-1 and TRBJ1-2; D call uncertain. V dropped 7 bases and J dropped 0 bases, with 9 bases sitting between them. This CDR3 contains 13 residues. Germline-derived CDR1 and CDR2 are MGHDK and SYGVNS. CDR3: CASTQYSNYGYTF. Here the CDR3 DNA reads TGTGCCAGCACCCAATACTCTAACTATGGCTACACCTTC.

This clonotype was recorded only once. The chain combines TRBV7-9 with TRBJ1-2, with a possible D match to TRBD1 (6 bases). Trimming removed 5 bases from V and 8 bases from J, with 18 bases in between. CDR1 SEHNR and CDR2 FQNEAQ come from the germline V gene (reference sequence). CDR3 size: 14 residues. In DNA, the CDR3 is TGTGCCAGCAGCCTAGACCAGGGGCTTGGCGGCTACACCTTC. This sequence encodes CASSLDQGLGGYTF.

J is TRBJ2-5 and V is TRBV6-6; TRBD1 might be the D (6 bases). Germline V gene sequence: CDR1 MNHNY, CDR2 SVGAGI (reference sequence). This CDR3 region has 15 residues. Trimming shortened V by 2 bases and J by 4 bases, and 14 bases separated the two germline ends. CDR3: CASSYPQGRGETQYF. The CDR3 DNA reads as TGTGCCAGCAGTTACCCCCAGGGGAGAGGAGAGACCCAGTACTTC.

The rearrangement links TRBV29-1 to TRBJ2-3, with D tentatively TRBD2 (6 bases). CDR3 length equals 13 residues. V lost 6 bases and J lost 2, with 12 bases in between. Germline lookup yields CDR1 SQVTM and CDR2 ANQGSEA. CDR3 coding DNA: TGCAGCGTCTCCGGGAGACTCACAGATACGCAGTATTTT. Translated: CSVSGRLTDTQYF.

This clonotype was detected only once. The rearrangement uses TRBV4-1 and TRBJ2-1; D unclear. V shed 1 base and J shed 1 base, with 11 bases lying between them. CDR1 is MGHRA, CDR2 YSYEKL, per germline. The CDR3 is 16 residues long. CDR3: CASSQVDLVSYNEQFF. Here the CDR3 DNA reads TGCGCCAGCAGCCAAGTAGACCTCGTTTCCTACAATGAGCAGTTCTTC.

Notes on this clonotype: The DNA is left out, because the CDR3 cannot be placed on it with certainty; the CDR3 is given as TCRdb lists it. The chain joins TRBV30 to TRBJ1-2. Germline V gene lookup returns CDR1 GTSNPN and CDR2 SVGIG (reference sequence). Counting both end residues, the CDR3 totals 24 amino acids. The CDR3 sequence: CAWTSGIYNGYTFGSGTSRNGYTF.

CDR3 sequence: CASVGGGADVTEAFF. The CDR3, as DNA: TGTGCCAGCGTCGGGGGCGGTGCTGATGTCACTGAAGCTTTCTTT. The chain is built from TRBV7-9 and TRBJ1-1, with D perhaps TRBD1 (6 bases). Trimming left V 8 bases short and J 4 bases short, with 20 bases between. The CDR3 is 15 amino acids. Per germline, CDR1 SEHNR and CDR2 FQNEAQ (reference sequence).

The CDR3 here is CASSPHYRPGELFF. CDR3 bases: TGTGCCAGCAGCCCACATTATCGGCCCGGGGAGCTGTTTTTT. V and J are TRBV9 and TRBJ2-2, with no clear D. Germline values: CDR1 SGDLS, CDR2 YYNGEE. This CDR3 spans 14 amino acids. Trimming pared 4 bases from V and 6 bases from J, leaving 13 bases between. Based on the CDR3 plus reference TRBV9 and TRBJ2-2, the full variable domain is DSGVTQTPKHLITATGQRVTLRCSPRSGDLSVYWYQQSLDQGLQFLIQYYNGEERAKGNILERFSAQQFPDLHSELNLSSLELGDSALYFCASSPHYRPGELFFGEGSRLTVL.

This sequence joins TRBV5-4 and TRBJ2-2; tentatively, D is TRBD1 (6 bases). Per germline, CDR1 SGHNT and CDR2 YYREEE (reference sequence). Trimming cost V 0 bases and J 7 bases, with 13 bases left between them. The CDR3 has 15 residues. CDR3 residues: CASSLGQTGVGELFF. The CDR3, as DNA: TGTGCCAGCAGCTTGGGGCAGACAGGAGTCGGGGAGCTGTTTTTT.

The J gene is TRBJ1-1, the V gene TRBV7-9, with a tentative D call TRBD1 (5 bases). The CDR3 has 18 amino acids. CDR1 SEHNR and CDR2 FQNEAQ come from the germline V gene (reference sequence). V lost 0 bases and J 5 bases, leaving 22 bases between the germline ends. The CDR3 spells CASSLAAWAGTLETEAFF. DNA of the CDR3: TGTGCCAGCAGCTTAGCAGCGTGGGCCGGGACTTTGGAAACTGAAGCTTTCTTT.

This chain links TRBV7-2 with TRBJ1-2; perhaps TRBD1 as D (6 bases). Germline assignment: CDR1 SGHTA and CDR2 FQGNSA. This CDR3 spans 14 amino acids. Deletions cut 8 bases from V and 5 bases from J, with 18 bases between. Here the CDR3 DNA reads TGTGCCAGCTCGACAGGCGAGGGGGGTTATGGCTACACCTTC. Its protein product is CASSTGEGGYGYTF.

This chain links TRBV28 with TRBJ1-6; D ambiguous. Germline V gene sequence: CDR1 MDHEN, CDR2 SYDVKM. This CDR3 has 12 residues. The V and J ends lost 2 bases and 8 bases respectively, with 4 bases between them. The CDR3 loop reads CASSLEHSPLHF. The CDR3 bases are TGTGCCAGCAGTTTAGAGCATTCACCCCTCCACTTT.

V usage is TRBV29-1 and J usage is TRBJ2-3; TRBD1 might be the D (6 bases). Germline CDR1 and CDR2: SQVTM and ANQGSEA. The CDR3 runs to 17 residues. Trimming cost V 6 bases and J 1 base, with 23 bases left between them. The CDR3 region has the DNA TGCAGCGTATGGGGGCTAGCCCAAACGGTAGGCACAGATACGCAGTATTTT. This encodes CSVWGLAQTVGTDTQYF.

V is TRBV3-1 and J is TRBJ1-1, with a possible D match to TRBD1 (5 bases). Trimming took 1 base from V and 8 from J, leaving 14 bases between them. The CDR3 totals 14 residues. The germline V gene encodes CDR1 LGHDT and CDR2 YNNKEL (reference sequence). CDR3 protein: CASSQGVSGPEAFF. For the CDR3, the DNA is TGTGCCAGCAGCCAAGGTGTGTCGGGACCCGAAGCTTTCTTT.

The chain has TRBV28 and TRBJ1-5, with a possible D match to TRBD1 (6 bases). Germline-derived CDR1 and CDR2 are MDHEN and SYDVKM. V was pared by 6 bases and J by 2 bases, with 17 bases between. The CDR3 sequence is 16 residues long. In DNA, the CDR3 is TGTGCCAGCAGGAGATTTGGGGCAGGGGGCAATCAGCCCCAGCATTTT. Protein sequence: CASRRFGAGGNQPQHF.

The rearrangement joins TRBV28 to TRBJ2-3; 13 positions agree with TRBD2. J was trimmed by 1 base and V by 6 bases; bases with no gene match: 4. The CDR3 covers 16 residues. CDR1 is MDHEN, CDR2 SYDVKM, per germline. The chain's CDR3 is CASRKGTSGGTDTQYF. The CDR3 DNA reads as TGTGCCAGCAGGAAGGGGACTAGCGGGGGCACAGATACGCAGTATTTT.

V gene TRBV15 combines with J gene TRBJ2-7; TRBD1 aligns across 7 bases. Germline V gene data show CDR1 as LNHNV and CDR2 as YYDKDF (reference sequence). The CDR3 is 14 amino acids. Trimming took 8 bases from V and 3 from J; bases not matched to a gene: 10. In DNA, the CDR3 is TGTGCCACCGCTCCAGGGACAGACAACTACGAGCAGTACTTC. Its translation: CATAPGTDNYEQYF.

V usage is TRBV5-1 and J usage is TRBJ2-7; D is undetermined. The germline V and J ends were trimmed by 4 bases and 4 bases, with 15 bases remaining between them. The germline gives CDR1 SGHRS, CDR2 YFSETQ. CDR3 size: 14 residues. CDR3 sequence reads: CASSPEVLLYEQYF. The DNA of the CDR3 is TGCGCCAGCAGCCCAGAAGTACTACTATACGAGCAGTACTTC.

The chain joins TRBV5-6 to TRBJ2-4, with 7 bases lining up with TRBD1. Trimming cost V 3 bases and J 2 bases; bases outside gene matches: 8. Germline V lookup: CDR1 SGHDT, CDR2 YYEEEE. The CDR3 runs 16 residues. The CDR3 region has the DNA TGTGCCAGCAGCTCACTCGTACAGGGGACCAAAAACATTCAGTACTTC. Amino acids: CASSSLVQGTKNIQYF.

The rearrangement joins TRBV7-9 to TRBJ1-1; D may be TRBD1 (5 bases). The length of the CDR3 is 13 residues. CDR1 SEHNR and CDR2 FQNEAQ come from the germline V gene (reference sequence). The V end lost 3 bases, the J end lost 7 bases, and 12 bases lay between the germline ends. The CDR3 spells CASSFAGSVEAFF. CDR3 coding DNA: TGTGCCAGCAGCTTCGCAGGGTCGGTTGAAGCTTTCTTT.

J is TRBJ2-3 and V is TRBV5-1; D gene unclear. CDR1 SGHRS and CDR2 YFSETQ come from the germline V gene. The CDR3 has 12 residues. Trimming removed 0 bases from V and 4 bases from J, with 3 bases in between. CDR3 region: CASSLEADTQYF. CDR3 DNA: TGCGCCAGCAGCTTGGAAGCAGATACGCAGTATTTT.

V usage is TRBV20-1 and J usage is TRBJ2-5; maybe TRBD2 (6 bases). Per the germline V gene, CDR1 is DFQATT and CDR2 is SNEGSKA (reference sequence). CDR3 size: 13 residues. V was trimmed by 1 base and J by 5 bases, leaving 11 bases between them. In DNA, the CDR3 is TGCAGTGCTAGAGGTGGGGGGAGGGAGACCCAGTACTTC. Its protein product is CSARGGGRETQYF.

J is TRBJ1-1 and V is TRBV6-5; tentatively, D is TRBD1 (5 bases). Trimming cost V 8 bases and J 0 bases, with 13 bases left between them. Germline V lookup: CDR1 MNHEY, CDR2 SVGAGI. CDR3 size: 14 residues. CDR3 sequence: CASQGRAVNTEAFF. CDR3 sequence (DNA): TGTGCCAGCCAGGGTAGGGCCGTGAACACTGAAGCTTTCTTT.

The chain joins TRBV18 to TRBJ1-2; possibly TRBD1 for D (5 bases). Trimming took off 3 bases at V and 9 bases at J, with 17 bases between the two ends. The CDR3 is made up of 14 amino acids. Germline values: CDR1 KGHSH, CDR2 LQKENI. In nucleotides, the CDR3 is TGTGCCAGCTCACCGATGGAGGGGCGAGACAGCTACACCTTC. Translating gives CASSPMEGRDSYTF. The full variable domain, its missing parts supplied by reference TRBV18 and TRBJ1-2, is NAGVMQNPRHLVRRRGQEARLRCSPMKGHSHVYWYRQLPEEGLKFMVYLQKENIIDESGMPKERFSAEFPKEGPSILRIQQVVRGDSAAYFCASSPMEGRDSYTFGSGTRLTVV.

The J gene is TRBJ1-1, the V gene TRBV7-9; D is perhaps TRBD1 (5 bases). The CDR3 length is 13 residues. Deletions cut 6 bases from V and 7 bases from J, with 15 bases between. Germline loops: CDR1 SEHNR, CDR2 FQNEAQ (reference sequence). The CDR3 nucleotides are TGTGCCAGCAGATCCGGCCAGGGCGATGAAGCTTTCTTT. It codes for CASRSGQGDEAFF.

This clonotype was observed a handful of times. The chain carries TRBV7-3 and TRBJ2-7; D not resolved. Germline V gene lookup returns CDR1 SGHTA and CDR2 FQGTGA. Trimming removed 0 bases from V and 7 bases from J, with 16 bases in between. The CDR3 loop spans 15 amino acids. This CDR3 reads CASSLTGGVFEEQYF. CDR3 nucleotides: TGTGCCAGCAGCTTAACCGGTGGGGTTTTCGAGGAGCAGTACTTC.

J is TRBJ2-3 and V is TRBV28, with 7 bases that match TRBD2. Trimming cost V 9 bases and J 5 bases; bases outside gene matches: 14. The CDR3 is made up of 15 amino acids. The germline gives CDR1 MDHEN, CDR2 SYDVKM. The CDR3 region has the DNA TGTGCCAGTCCGCCCAACAGTTGGGGGGGAGATACGCAGTATTTT. Translating it yields CASPPNSWGGDTQYF.